The clone carrying this T cell receptor (beta chain) was recorded at least ten times. What it recognizes is unknown. This entry belongs to a study of spatial heterogeneity in lung cancer. Whole-study context: The mean occurrence of each unique TCR and UMI combination in raw reads exceeded 8.5.

Overall study findings and caveats: Expanded tumor TCRs that were ubiquitous appeared in blood more at resection than follow-up.

CDR1 and CDR2 from the germline V gene are GTSNPN and SVGIG (reference sequence). There are 15 residues in the CDR3. The ends were cut back, 5 bases at V and 2 bases at J, with 13 bases in the middle. In TCRdb, the 5' RACE reads were re-called with MiXCR into one record per CDR3 protein. Here the sample spans roughly 48,000 distinct CDR3 sequences, approximately 5% being singletons. The time point denotes: sample taken at primary tumor resection. This chain links TRBV30 with TRBJ2-6; D is undetermined. This clonotype was sampled from a male donor with early-stage non-small cell lung cancer. The sample here was PBMCs, taken at surgery. As DNA, the CDR3 is TGTGCCTGGTGGGGTCCGGCGGCTGGGGCCAACGTCCTGACTTTC. It translates to CAWWGPAAGANVLTF.